This is a list of T cell receptor beta chains from one sample in a study of blood T cell repertoires in COVID-19. Sequencing was performed with immunoSEQ multiplex PCR; in TCRdb, only in-frame clones are kept and a portion is missing. This sample carries 55,000 or so clones, 82% of them seen once, and the ten largest clones take about 6.2%. Sequencing input: peripheral blood. These receptors were taken from a human donor in a cohort sampled during active or convalescent COVID-19. Each CDR3 is given with its conserved first and last residue. Fields, in order: CDR3 protein, CDR3 DNA, J gene, clone size, V gene, D gene. D genes are given only for firm matches. Clone size is shown for a subset of rows, as once, few, many or a class of expanded clone.

CASSSGTLYNSPLHF | TGTGCCAGCAGTTCCGGGACACTTTATAATTCACCCCTCCACTTT | TRBJ1-6 | once | TRBV7-2 | -
CASRTMEGNTEAFF | TGTGCCAGCAGAACTATGGAGGGGAACACTGAAGCTTTCTTT | TRBJ1-1 | once | TRBV27 | -
CASSQEMDRGLLGGKNIQYF | TGTGCCAGCAGCCAGGAAATGGACAGGGGGCTCCTGGGCGGCAAAAACATTCAGTACTTC | TRBJ2-4 | - | TRBV3-1/TRBV3-2 | TRBD1
CASSFFSGGTDTQYF | TGTGCCAGCAGTTTTTTTAGCGGGGGCACAGATACGCAGTATTTT | TRBJ2-3 | - | TRBV6-5 | TRBD2
CASSLSGGWGYTF | TGTGCCAGCAGTTTATCAGGGGGCTGGGGCTACACCTTC | TRBJ1-2 | - | TRBV27 | TRBD1
CATSDPGTGTDTQYF | TGTGCCACCAGTGACCCCGGGACAGGCACAGATACGCAGTATTTT | TRBJ2-3 | - | TRBV24-1 | TRBD1
CASSQLRDRGHF | TGTGCCAGCAGTCAACTCCGGGACAGGGGACACTTC | TRBJ2-7 | - | TRBV6-5 | TRBD1
CASSLEEDQPQHF | TGTGCCAGCAGCTTGGAAGAGGATCAGCCCCAGCATTTT | TRBJ1-5 | - | TRBV5-8 | -
CASSLGANTGELFF | TGTGCCAGCAGTTTGGGGGCCAACACCGGGGAGCTGTTTTTT | TRBJ2-2 | - | TRBV28 | -
CASSSPYEQYF | TGTGCCAGCTCGTCCCCCTACGAGCAGTACTTC | TRBJ2-7 | - | TRBV2 | -
CASSPTWISTDRSGNTIYF | TGTGCCAGCAGCCCTACTTGGATTTCGACAGACCGCTCTGGAAACACCATATATTTT | TRBJ1-3 | - | TRBV21-1 | -
CASSSLPGQKETQYF | TGTGCCAGCAGCTCTTTACCGGGACAGAAAGAGACCCAGTACTTC | TRBJ2-5 | - | TRBV5-5 | TRBD1
CASKRDISYNEQFF | TGTGCCAGCAAACGGGATATCTCATACAATGAGCAGTTCTTC | TRBJ2-1 | - | TRBV7-3 | -
CASRTDRGQADTQYF | TGCGCCAGCAGAACGGACAGGGGGCAAGCAGATACGCAGTATTTT | TRBJ2-3 | - | TRBV5-1 | TRBD1
CASSASGSTEAFF | TGTGCCAGCTCCGCCTCCGGGAGCACTGAAGCTTTCTTT | TRBJ1-1 | - | TRBV18 | -